One sample yielded the 22 T cell receptor beta chains listed below, sequenced in a study of T cell responses to AZD1222 COVID-19 vaccine. Sequencing used immunoSEQ multiplex PCR; TCRdb keeps in-frame clones, though not all of them. Here the sample spans about 140,000 clones, roughly 92% being singletons. This sample comprised peripheral blood, obtained on day 0 of AZD1222 vaccination. The receptors were gathered from an adult in good health.

This clone has only one observation. The chain uses TRBV23-1 and TRBJ2-2; D perhaps matches TRBD2 (5 bases). TRBV23-1 is an ORF, and what it does is uncertain. Deletions cut 0 bases from V and 0 bases from J, with 14 bases between. CDR3 length: 18 amino acids. The CDR3 nucleotides read TGCGCCAGCAGTCAATCGGGAGAGGGTTTGACGAACACCGGGGAGCTGTTTTTT. It specifies CASSQSGEGLTNTGELFF.

The chain employs TRBV9 and TRBJ2-2; the D gene is possibly TRBD1 (5 bases). The ends were cut back, 0 bases at V and 7 bases at J, with 16 bases in the middle. This CDR3 has 16 amino acids. Per germline, CDR1 SGDLS and CDR2 YYNGEE. The DNA of the CDR3 is TGTGCCAGCAGCGTAGGGGGCGCTTGGAATAACGGGGAGCTGTTTTTT. Translation: CASSVGGAWNNGELFF.

V is TRBV7-2 and J is TRBJ2-4; D might be TRBD2 (6 bases). The CDR3 contains 19 residues. CDR1 is SGHTA, CDR2 FQGNSA, per germline. V lost 4 bases, J lost 1 base, and 23 bases lay in between. This chain's CDR3 is CASSCQNGTPSGAKNIQYF. DNA of the CDR3: TGTGCCAGCAGCTGCCAGAACGGGACGCCCAGCGGGGCCAAAAACATTCAGTACTTC.

This chain uses TRBV12-5 with TRBJ2-7; D uncertain. V was shortened by 3 bases and J by 3 bases, with 9 bases between the two germline ends. The germline V gene has CDR1 LGHNT and CDR2 FRNRAP. The CDR3 contains 13 residues. CDR3 residues: CASGFDPVYEQYF. Written as DNA, the CDR3 is TGTGCTAGTGGTTTTGATCCCGTCTACGAGCAGTACTTC.

V and J are TRBV10-1 and TRBJ1-6; D unresolved. Trimming took off 10 bases at V and 7 bases at J, with 11 bases between the two ends. The CDR3 contains 12 residues. Per germline, CDR1 WNHNN and CDR2 SYGVQD (reference sequence). The CDR3 DNA reads TGCGCCACCACCTCGGCCAATTCACCCCTCCACTTT. Residues: CATTSANSPLHF.

The V call is TRBV27, the J call TRBJ2-5, with D unresolved. Deletions cut 1 base from V and 2 bases from J, with 8 bases between. Germline CDR1 reads MNHEY; CDR2 reads SMNVEV (reference sequence). The CDR3 covers 14 residues. The CDR3 loop is CASSLLGRQETQYF. In nucleotides, the CDR3 is TGTGCCAGCAGTTTATTAGGCAGACAAGAGACCCAGTACTTC.

The rearrangement uses TRBV9 and TRBJ2-7, with 10 bases matching TRBD2. The CDR3 consists of 16 residues. With V trimmed by 0 bases and J by 4 bases, 7 bases remained unmatched. The germline V gene encodes CDR1 SGDLS and CDR2 YYNGEE. The CDR3 loop is CASSVAPSGRTYEQYF. The DNA for the CDR3 is TGTGCCAGCAGCGTAGCGCCTAGCGGGAGAACGTACGAGCAGTACTTC.

The rearrangement uses TRBV7-9 and TRBJ1-1; D not certain. Germline assignment: CDR1 SEHNR and CDR2 FQNEAQ (reference sequence). This CDR3 is 16 amino acids long. V lost 3 bases to trimming and J lost 1 base, with 15 bases between them. The DNA for the CDR3 is TGTGCCAGCAGCTTTCGGGGTAGTATTTCGAACACTGAAGCTTTCTTT. Translated: CASSFRGSISNTEAFF.

On this clone itself: Other DNA variants within this sample encode the same CDR3. This chain links TRBV5-1 with TRBJ1-1; a possible D gene is TRBD1 (6 bases). Per the germline V gene, CDR1 is SGHRS and CDR2 is YFSETQ. This CDR3 is built from 14 residues. The germline V and J ends were trimmed by 3 bases and 4 bases, with 13 bases remaining between them. CDR3 in DNA: TGCGCCAGCAGCTCGAGCTCCAGGGGCACTGAAGCTTTCTTT. It yields the protein CASSSSSRGTEAFF.

The J gene is TRBJ1-1, the V gene TRBV6-5; D unclear. This CDR3 is 14 amino acids long. CDR1 and CDR2 (germline): MNHEY, SVGAGI. Trimming pared 7 bases from V and 3 bases from J, leaving 15 bases between. The CDR3 DNA follows: TGTGCCAGCACGCGGACGGGAAGGGACACTGAAGCTTTCTTT. It encodes CASTRTGRDTEAFF.

This clone came up once. The V and J genes are TRBV7-3 and TRBJ2-3, with TRBD1 matching 10 bases. Trimming removed 5 bases from V and 5 bases from J; junction bases left unmatched: 7. This CDR3 region has 15 residues. Germline V gene lookup returns CDR1 SGHTA and CDR2 FQGTGA. The CDR3 sequence is CASSPLGQGEDTQYF. In nucleotides, the CDR3 is TGTGCCAGCAGCCCCCTCGGACAGGGGGAAGATACGCAGTATTTT.

Comments on this clone: Other DNA sequences in the same sample also yield this CDR3. The V call is TRBV5-1, the J call TRBJ1-5, with D perhaps TRBD1 (5 bases). The CDR3 is 14 residues long. The ends were cut back, 0 bases at V and 5 bases at J, with 9 bases in the middle. The germline V gene has CDR1 SGHRS and CDR2 YFSETQ. CDR3 sequence: CASSLGQGDQPQHF. The CDR3 DNA reads as TGCGCCAGCAGCTTGGGGCAGGGCGATCAGCCCCAGCATTTT. The complete variable domain, with remaining parts taken from reference TRBV5-1 and TRBJ1-5, reads KAGVTQTPRYLIKTRGQQVTLSCSPISGHRSVSWYQQTPGQGLQFLFEYFSETQRNKGNFPGRFSGRQFSNSRSEMNVSTLELGDSALYLCASSLGQGDQPQHFGDGTRLSIL.

The chain employs TRBV5-1 and TRBJ2-5; 7 bases are shared with TRBD1. Germline CDR1 is SGHRS and CDR2 is YFSETQ. Trimming removed 4 bases from V and 5 bases from J; junction bases left unmatched: 8. The CDR3 loop spans 14 amino acids. CDR3 in DNA: TGCGCCAGCAGCCCCTTACAGGGGCAGGAGACCCAGTACTTC. It translates to CASSPLQGQETQYF.

The count of this clone is one. The chain employs TRBV9 and TRBJ2-5, with 7 nucleotides matching TRBD2. Germline assignment: CDR1 SGDLS and CDR2 YYNGEE. Trimming removed 2 bases from V and 0 bases from J; junction bases left unmatched: 7. There are 16 residues in the CDR3. Written as DNA, the CDR3 is TGTGCCAGCAGCGTGTCTAGCGGCTTGTACCAAGAGACCCAGTACTTC. It is translated as CASSVSSGLYQETQYF.

The table lists this clone with a count of one. The chain is built from TRBV19 and TRBJ2-7; TRBD2 aligns across 7 bases. V trimming: 3 bases; J trimming: 2 bases; junction bases outside the gene matches: 7. From germline, CDR1 is LNHDA and CDR2 SQIVND (reference sequence). The CDR3 loop spans 15 amino acids. The CDR3 reads CASSIERDPTYEQYF. For the CDR3, the DNA is TGTGCCAGTAGTATCGAGCGGGATCCTACCTACGAGCAGTACTTC.

The sample holds one count of this clone. The chain employs TRBV28 and TRBJ2-7, with TRBD2 matching over 7 bases. CDR1 MDHEN and CDR2 SYDVKM come from the germline V gene. This CDR3 has 12 residues. J lost 8 bases, V lost 6 bases, and 7 bases had no gene match. CDR3 sequence reads: CASSLGEGKQYF. The CDR3 DNA reads as TGTGCCAGCAGCCTAGGGGAGGGAAAGCAGTACTTC.

V gene TRBV18 combines with J gene TRBJ2-7, with 10 bases fitting TRBD2. Germline V lookup: CDR1 KGHSH, CDR2 LQKENI. The CDR3 loop spans 16 amino acids. V dropped 4 bases and J dropped 0; count of bases not matched to a gene: 6. CDR3 protein: CASSQTSGVSSYEQYF. The CDR3 DNA follows: TGTGCCAGCTCACAAACTAGCGGGGTCAGCTCCTACGAGCAGTACTTC.

This chain uses TRBV7-9 with TRBJ1-1, with TRBD1 as a possible D gene (5 bases). This CDR3 region has 12 residues. The V end was cut by 2 bases, the J end by 5 bases, with 6 bases between. Germline assignment: CDR1 SEHNR and CDR2 FQNEAQ (reference sequence). CDR3 sequence: CASSLTGTEAFF. The DNA of the CDR3 is TGTGCCAGCAGCTTAACAGGTACTGAAGCTTTCTTT.

This chain links TRBV5-1 with TRBJ2-7; 10 bases are a match to TRBD1. The length of the CDR3 is 15 residues. V lost 2 bases and J lost 3; bases outside the gene matches: 5. The germline V gene encodes CDR1 SGHRS and CDR2 YFSETQ. CDR3 in amino acids: CASSLTGTGDYEQYF. The DNA of the CDR3 is TGCGCCAGCAGCTTAACCGGGACAGGGGACTACGAGCAGTACTTC.

V gene TRBV5-1 combines with J gene TRBJ1-2; D call uncertain. The CDR3 has 15 residues. Germline lookup yields CDR1 SGHRS and CDR2 YFSETQ. V gave up 4 bases and J gave up 4 bases, with 17 bases separating them. CDR3 loop: CASSVNGRVGYGYTF. Written as DNA, the CDR3 is TGCGCCAGCAGCGTGAACGGCCGCGTCGGCTATGGCTACACCTTC.

The CDR3 sequence: CASSLEAGAYEQYF. CDR3 coding DNA: TGCGCCAGCAGCTTGGAGGCAGGAGCCTACGAGCAGTACTTC. This chain connects TRBV5-1 to TRBJ2-7; no firm D call. V lost 0 bases, J lost 2 bases, and 9 bases lay in between. CDR1 and CDR2 (germline): SGHRS, YFSETQ. The CDR3 totals 14 residues.

The chain uses TRBV18 and TRBJ1-1; D gene unclear. This CDR3 is built from 13 residues. Germline V gives CDR1 KGHSH, CDR2 LQKENI. V lost 3 bases to trimming and J lost 1 base, with 6 bases between them. This chain's CDR3 is CASSPMGNTEAFF. The CDR3 nucleotides are TGTGCCAGCTCACCCATGGGGAACACTGAAGCTTTCTTT.